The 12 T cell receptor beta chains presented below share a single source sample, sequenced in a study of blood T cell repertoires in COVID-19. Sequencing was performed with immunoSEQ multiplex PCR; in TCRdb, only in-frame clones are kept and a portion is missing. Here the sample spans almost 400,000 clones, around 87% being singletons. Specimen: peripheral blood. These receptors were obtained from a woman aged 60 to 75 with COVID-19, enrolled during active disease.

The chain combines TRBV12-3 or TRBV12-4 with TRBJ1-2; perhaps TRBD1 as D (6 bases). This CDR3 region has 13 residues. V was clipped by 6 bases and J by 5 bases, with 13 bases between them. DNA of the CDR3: TGTGCCAGCAGGAGCGGACAGCAGTATGGCTACACCTTC. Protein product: CASRSGQQYGYTF.

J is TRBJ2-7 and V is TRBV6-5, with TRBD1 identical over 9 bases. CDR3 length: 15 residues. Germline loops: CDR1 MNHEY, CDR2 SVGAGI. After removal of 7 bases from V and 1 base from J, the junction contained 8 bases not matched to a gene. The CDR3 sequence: CASKLGQGPSYEQYF. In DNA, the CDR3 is TGTGCCAGCAAGCTTGGACAGGGGCCTTCCTACGAGCAGTACTTC.

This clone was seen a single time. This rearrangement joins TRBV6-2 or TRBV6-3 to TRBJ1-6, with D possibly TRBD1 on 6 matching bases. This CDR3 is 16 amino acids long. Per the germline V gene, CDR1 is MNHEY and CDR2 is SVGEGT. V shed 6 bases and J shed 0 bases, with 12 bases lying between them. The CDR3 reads CASSDAGDSYNSPLHF. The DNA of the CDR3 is TGTGCCAGCAGCGACGCAGGGGACTCCTATAATTCACCCCTCCACTTT.

The CDR3 sequence: CASSGRGGTDTQYF. Written as DNA, the CDR3 is TGTGCCAGTAGTGGGCGGGGGGGGACAGATACGCAGTATTTT. The chain has TRBV19 and TRBJ2-3; 9 bases agree with TRBD2. Germline V gene lookup returns CDR1 LNHDA and CDR2 SQIVND (reference sequence). J gave up 3 bases and V 5 bases, and 3 bases lay outside the gene matches. CDR3 length: 14 residues.

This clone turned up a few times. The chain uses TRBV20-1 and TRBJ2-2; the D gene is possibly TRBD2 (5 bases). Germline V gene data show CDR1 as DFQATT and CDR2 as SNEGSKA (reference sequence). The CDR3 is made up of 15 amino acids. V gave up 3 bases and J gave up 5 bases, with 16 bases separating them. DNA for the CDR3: TGCAGTGCTAGTGGGAGAGGGCGCTCAACCGGGGAGCTGTTTTTT. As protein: CSASGRGRSTGELFF.

This chain's CDR3 is CATSPRRDRPSTDTQYF. CDR3 coding DNA: TGTGCCACCAGCCCCCGGAGGGACCGGCCCAGCACAGATACGCAGTATTTT. The chain links TRBV15 to TRBJ2-3; the D gene is possibly TRBD2 (6 bases). V lost 5 bases and J lost 0, with 18 bases in between. From germline, CDR1 is LNHNV and CDR2 YYDKDF (reference sequence). The CDR3 has 17 amino acids.

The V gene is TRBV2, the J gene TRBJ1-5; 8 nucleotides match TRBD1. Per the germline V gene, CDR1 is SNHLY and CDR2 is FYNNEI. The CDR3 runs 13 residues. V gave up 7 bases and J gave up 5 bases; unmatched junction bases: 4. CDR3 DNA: TGTGCCAGCACCCAGACAGGGGATCAGCCCCAGCATTTT. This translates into CASTQTGDQPQHF.

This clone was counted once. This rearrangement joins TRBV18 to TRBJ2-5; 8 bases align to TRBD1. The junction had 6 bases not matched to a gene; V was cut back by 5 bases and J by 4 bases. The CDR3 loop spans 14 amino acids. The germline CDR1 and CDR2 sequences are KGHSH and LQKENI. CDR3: CASSTRTGRETQYF. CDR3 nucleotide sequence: TGTGCCAGCTCAACCAGGACAGGGCGAGAGACCCAGTACTTC.

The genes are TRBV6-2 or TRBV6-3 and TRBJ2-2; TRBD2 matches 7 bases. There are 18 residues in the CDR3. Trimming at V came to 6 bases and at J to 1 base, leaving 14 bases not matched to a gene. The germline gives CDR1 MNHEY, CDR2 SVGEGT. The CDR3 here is CASSPEERGGVNTGELFF. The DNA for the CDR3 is TGTGCCAGCAGCCCCGAGGAGCGGGGCGGTGTGAACACCGGGGAGCTGTTTTTT.

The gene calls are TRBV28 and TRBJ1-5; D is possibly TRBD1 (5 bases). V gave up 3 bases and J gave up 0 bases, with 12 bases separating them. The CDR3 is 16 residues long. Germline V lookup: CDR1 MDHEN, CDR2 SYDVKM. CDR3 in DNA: TGTGCCAGCAGTTTGGCCGGGACTACTAGCAATCAGCCCCAGCATTTT. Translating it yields CASSLAGTTSNQPQHF.

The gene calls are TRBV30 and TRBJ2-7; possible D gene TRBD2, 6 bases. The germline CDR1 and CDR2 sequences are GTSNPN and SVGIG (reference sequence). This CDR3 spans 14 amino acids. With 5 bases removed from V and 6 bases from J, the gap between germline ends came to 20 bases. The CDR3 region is CAWGGLTGTGEQYF. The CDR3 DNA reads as TGTGCCTGGGGGGGACTCACTGGGACTGGCGAGCAGTACTTC.

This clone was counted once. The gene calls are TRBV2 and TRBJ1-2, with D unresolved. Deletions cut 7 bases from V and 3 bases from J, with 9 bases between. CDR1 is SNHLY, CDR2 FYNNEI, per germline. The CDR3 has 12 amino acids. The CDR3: CASNSVYYGYTF. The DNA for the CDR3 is TGTGCCAGCAACAGTGTTTACTATGGCTACACCTTC.